This T cell receptor (beta chain) was sequenced for a study of regulatory T cells in long-lasting Graves disease listed by TCRdb under 2021. About the study as a whole: Antithyroid drugs had been taken for less than 3 months by newly diagnosed Graves' disease patients. The study was registered as a clinical trial and conducted in China. A total of about 35 samples underwent TCR sequencing, from roughly 13 patients with persistent Graves' disease and approximately 20 patients with newly diagnosed Graves' disease. Persistent Graves' disease patients were compared with newly diagnosed Graves' disease patients by peripheral blood TCR sequencing and RNA sequencing.

The sample's time point label, decoded: newly diagnosed GD, antithyroid drugs for less than 3 months. For both TCR sequencing and RNA sequencing, RNA was extracted from PBMCs in TRIzol. The diagnosis of Graves' disease was made according to American Thyroid Association guidelines. Patients were recruited from an endocrinology department in Xi'an, China. From each patient, 8 to 10 milliliters of peripheral blood was collected into an EDTA anticoagulant tube. Ficoll Paque Plus density gradient separation was used to isolate PBMCs, and no additional T cell sorting was done. An Agilent 2100 Bioanalyzer and agarose gel were used to check RNA quality, and a NanoDrop 2000 was used to measure RNA concentration. The CDR3 spans 13 residues, from the cysteine through the phenylalanine. The CDR3 DNA has 39 bases and is translated from base 1. V sheds 0 bases and J sheds 9 bases, leaving 12 bases between their ends. The germline V gene encodes CDR1 DFQATT and CDR2 SNEGSKA (reference sequence).

Remarks on this clonotype: The target of this receptor is not known. Within one base of it there is no much larger clone, and no base qualities were kept.

Broad study findings and their caveats: Compared with newly diagnosed patients, persistent Graves' disease patients had lower TCR Shannon entropy and fewer highly expanded clones, which suggests clonal expansion. Only peripheral blood was studied, because thyroid tissue, the primary lesion, was inaccessible. The authors noted that the small sample size was a limitation that may lower accuracy. Sequencing and analysis were restricted to the TCR beta chain. Persistent patients shared more public clonotypes among themselves (approximately 2,500) than newly diagnosed patients did (about 970). Persistent disease showed preferential use of TRBV28, TRBJ1-2 and TRBJ2-5, whereas newly diagnosed disease favored TRBV20-1 and TRBJ2-1.

Receptors were amplified or captured by multiplex PCR. Sequencing took place on an Illumina HiSeq 4000. CDR3 regions were amplified by Arm-PCR with iRepertoire HTBI primers to construct TCR beta libraries. Before sequencing, the PCR products underwent gel purification. As for the original processing: Gene usage analysis of CDR3 amino acid clonotypes used the approximately 62 TRBV and 14 TRBJ segments found across samples. Filtered high-quality paired reads were merged into contigs using COPE and FqMerger. BLAST was used to align contigs to the IMGT TRBV, TRBD and TRBJ reference genes, and CDR3 was defined following IMGT. Clonotypes above 0.1% frequency were classified as highly expanded clones. Shannon entropy served as the measure of repertoire diversity, while the Gini coefficient captured V-J evenness. Clonotypes shared by more than one individual were considered public. Starting from the raw public reads, TCRdb applied fastp trimming at Q25, assembled clones with MiXCR and retained in-frame beta chains. Merged by CDR3 protein, the rows form single entries marked with the most common genes and DNA. TCRdb, not the original authors, processed these V and J calls. The sample data list about 500,000 distinct CDR3 sequences, and approximately 12% of these were observed just once. Around 9.3% of the sample is held by the ten biggest clonotypes.

The sample also formed part of further work on T cells in Graves' hyperthyroidism and ophthalmopathy. The second investigation adds: Graves' hyperthyroidism was defined as stable when no progression to ophthalmopathy occurred over 18 months of follow-up. Hyperthyroidism patients were aged 18 to 65 years and newly diagnosed, with disease duration of less than 2 months. Patients with uncontrolled infections, other autoimmune diseases, pregnancy or lactation were excluded. Diagnoses were based on clinical symptoms, serum thyroxine and TRAb, thyroid ultrasound and orbital computed tomography. For the first round of RT-PCR on the TCR CDR3, the HTBI primer set was used together with the Qiagen OneStep RT-PCR kit. Most expanded thyroid clonotypes (frequency above 0.001) were also found in blood, which suggests that blood repertoires may mirror thyroid immune responses. A model built on a 13 V-J signature distinguished ophthalmopathy from stable hyperthyroidism, reaching about 88% sensitivity and about 81% specificity in cross-validation and 80%/75% in testing. In validation, the model predicted progression to ophthalmopathy a median of 6.5 months before onset, with approximately 68% sensitivity and just under 75% specificity. To identify TCR V-J signatures that set the groups apart, the researchers used a discovery cohort of about a hundred patients, made up of 40 to 45 with Graves' ophthalmopathy and about 59 with stable Graves' hyperthyroidism. Prospective prediction of ophthalmopathy was tested in an independent validation cohort of 18 to 20 hyperthyroidism patients and 17 patients who later progressed to ophthalmopathy. The 100 discovery patients were randomly split 7:3 into training and test sets. In addition, the study compared T-cell repertoires in thyroid tissue and in blood from about 6 Graves' hyperthyroidism patients. Once sampling was done, hyperthyroidism patients were given methimazole at a starting dose of 30 mg daily, whereas ophthalmopathy patients were given high-dose intravenous methylprednisolone. Libraries were constructed in a second round of multiplex PCR, after which size selection and purification were carried out. Libraries were sequenced paired-end with 100 bp reads on an Illumina HiSeq2000. SOAPnuke was used to process the raw data, throwing out any read that contained adapters or uncalled bases, had a mean Phred below 15, or lacked an exact constant-primer or identifier match. COPE v1.2.5 was used to merge high-quality paired reads, and clonotypes were defined as unique nucleotide sequences. MiTCR v1.1 was used to align clonotypes to the IMGT TRBV, TRBD and TRBJ reference segments. The analysis was restricted to V-J combinations with a frequency above 0.0001, which together covered 99% to 99.2% of the repertoires. A TCS score was defined as the ratio of F50 (clonal expansion) to E x V (chaos), with BLOSUM62-based TCRdist applied between CDR3 peptides within each V-J. Welch's t-statistics and random forest reduced approximately 520 V-J features to roughly 13, which were used in a naive Bayes classifier (R e1071). No statistical method was used to fix the sample size in advance, and group allocation was not hidden from the investigators. The paper describes TCR Vbeta CDR3 sequencing of fewer than 150 peripheral blood samples, made up of about 41 ophthalmopathy patients, some 76 hyperthyroidism patients and roughly 17 progressor patients.

The chain uses TRBV20-1 and TRBJ2-1; TRBD2 is perhaps the D gene, given 6 matching bases. The TCR originated in a woman between 25 and 40 years old with Graves disease. Donor details come from another sample of the same person, matched by shared clones. The material was peripheral blood mononuclear cells (PBMCs), obtained at new diagnosis, from a patient treated with antithyroid drugs. The nucleotide sequence is given as TGCAGTGCTAGAGATCGGGGGTCGGGTGAGCAGTTCTTC. Its translation is CSARDRGSGEQFF.